These 32 T cell receptor beta chains were all obtained from the same sample, sequenced in a study of Graves' ophthalmopathy and Graves' hyperthyroidism. Investigators amplified TCR beta CDR3 regions from RNA transcripts. The workflow started with a first-round RT-PCR run with HTBI primers and then moved on to a second-round multiplex PCR. TCRdb itself ran the multiplex PCR reads through MiXCR, one entry per CDR3 protein. The sample records over a million distinct CDR3 sequences, about 40% being singletons. The sequenced sample consisted of peripheral blood or thyroid tissue (not recorded which). The receptors here all came from an adult man with Graves' hyperthyroidism.

The genes are TRBV12-3 or TRBV12-4 and TRBJ1-1; D may be TRBD1 (5 bases). The CDR3 spans 11 residues. Between the trimmed V and J ends, which lost 5 bases and 11 bases, there was a span of 12 bases. The CDR3 DNA reads TGTGCCAGCAGTACCCAGGGCGGCGCTTTCTTT. Amino acid sequence: CASSTQGGAFF.

Details on this clonotype: A much larger clone lies one base from this, so it may be a read error. The V gene is TRBV19, the J gene TRBJ1-2, with TRBD1 matching 10 bases. Per germline, CDR1 LNHDA and CDR2 SQIVND (reference sequence). After removal of 9 bases from V and 5 bases from J, the junction contained 9 bases not matched to a gene. There are 14 residues in the CDR3. The CDR3 reads CASGPSDRGYGYTF. The CDR3 nucleotides are TGTGCCAGCGGTCCATCGGACAGGGGGTATGGCTACACCTTC. The full variable domain, rest sourced from reference TRBV19 and TRBJ1-2, is DGGITQSPKYLFRKEGQNVTLSCEQNLNHDAMYWYRQDPGQGLRLIYYSQIVNDFQKGDIAEGYSVSREKKESFPLTVTSAQKNPTAFYLCASGPSDRGYGYTFGSGTRLTVV.

V and J are TRBV19 and TRBJ2-7, with 11 bases lining up with TRBD2. The CDR3 has 18 residues. V was pared by 10 bases and J by 3 bases, with 20 bases of the junction left unmatched. Germline V gene data show CDR1 as LNHDA and CDR2 as SQIVND (reference sequence). The DNA for the CDR3 is TGTGCCACCAGTTCCGGACCGCCAGGGACTAGCGGTATCTACGAGCAGTACTTC. Its translation is CATSSGPPGTSGIYEQYF.

The chain carries TRBV29-1 and TRBJ1-1, with D maybe TRBD1 (5 bases). This CDR3 region has 15 residues. Germline V CDR1 and CDR2: SQVTM, ANQGSEA. V was clipped by 4 bases and J by 0 bases, with 15 bases between them. CDR3 DNA sequence: TGCAGCGTTGTCGGAACCGGGGGGGTGAACACTGAAGCTTTCTTT. It encodes CSVVGTGGVNTEAFF.

The CDR3 sequence is CASSDRQGRQYQETQYF. The DNA for the CDR3 is TGTGCCAGCAGCGATAGACAGGGGCGGCAATACCAAGAGACCCAGTACTTC. V and J are TRBV7-3 and TRBJ2-5; 8 positions match TRBD1. Germline lookup yields CDR1 SGHTA and CDR2 FQGTGA. The V segment lost 5 bases and the J segment 0 bases; nucleotides outside the gene matches: 11. The length of the CDR3 is 17 residues. Based on the CDR3 plus reference TRBV7-3 and TRBJ2-5, the full variable domain is GAGVSQTPSNKVTEKGKYVELRCDPISGHTALYWYRQSLGQGPEFLIYFQGTGAADDSGLPNDRFFAVRPEGSVSTLKIQRTERGDSAVYLCASSDRQGRQYQETQYFGPGTRLLVL.

The rearrangement joins TRBV10-3 to TRBJ1-2; D possibly corresponds to TRBD1 (5 bases). Germline CDR1 is ENHRY and CDR2 is SYGVKD. This CDR3 region has 15 residues. The V gene lost 2 bases and the J gene lost 2 bases, with 12 bases spanning the gap. The CDR3 region is CAISESLAGNYGYTF. CDR3 bases: TGTGCCATCAGTGAGAGTTTGGCAGGGAACTATGGCTACACCTTC.

About this clonotype: The conserved phenylalanine or tryptophan normally closing the CDR3 is absent here, so this likely arose from a read error. No DNA is shown, since the ends of the CDR3 on it are uncertain; the CDR3 is the one TCRdb lists. The chain combines TRBV10-3 with TRBJ1-2. The CDR3 spans 12 residues, counting both ends. The germline CDR1 and CDR2 sequences are ENHRY and SYGVKD. The chain's CDR3 is CAISESGRTSSY.

Ten or more counts support this clonotype. The V gene is TRBV10-3, the J gene TRBJ1-1; no definite D call. The V gene's germline CDR1 is ENHRY and CDR2 SYGVKD. V lost 0 bases and J lost 0, with 5 bases in between. This CDR3 comprises 14 residues. CDR3 bases: TGTGCCATCAGTGAGTCGAAGTTGAACACTGAAGCTTTCTTT. This codes for CAISESKLNTEAFF.

This clonotype has a handful of counts. The V and J genes are TRBV5-7 and TRBJ1-5, with D perhaps matching TRBD1 (6 bases). TRBV5-7 is assigned to the ORF class and has an uncertain function. With 0 bases removed from V and 1 base from J, the gap between germline ends came to 26 bases. The CDR3 has 21 amino acids. The CDR3 sequence is CASSLDGRPRGEGKSNQPQHF. The CDR3 DNA sequence: TGTGCCAGCAGCTTGGACGGAAGGCCGAGGGGGGAAGGAAAGAGCAATCAGCCCCAGCATTTT.

This clonotype has only a few counts. The chain joins TRBV12-3 or TRBV12-4 to TRBJ1-3; 9 positions match TRBD1. This CDR3 region has 16 residues. V lost 4 bases to trimming and J lost 4 bases; unmatched junction nucleotides: 8. The CDR3 spells CASSSNRGRAGNTIYF. CDR3 coding DNA: TGTGCCAGCAGTTCCAACAGGGGGCGTGCGGGAAACACCATATATTTT.

With respect to this clonotype: Relative to the germline gene, one junction end is altered; a read error may explain this. This rearrangement joins TRBV7-2 to TRBJ2-5; TRBD2 matches at 8 bases. Germline assignment: CDR1 SGHTA and CDR2 FQGNSA. CDR3 length: 12 residues. This CDR3 reads CASSSVAGPTNF. The CDR3 nucleotides are TGTGCCAGCAGCTCTGTAGCGGGACCGACAAACTTC.

This clonotype occurred once. The rearrangement uses TRBV29-1 and TRBJ1-1; 9 bases agree with TRBD1. The V and J ends lost 4 bases and 0 bases, in that order; junction bases with no gene match: 6. Germline V gene lookup returns CDR1 SQVTM and CDR2 ANQGSEA. This CDR3 is 15 amino acids long. CDR3 nucleotides: TGCAGCGTTGGTAAGGACAGGGGCATGAACACTGAAGCTTTCTTT. Its protein is CSVGKDRGMNTEAFF.

The sample holds many counts of this clonotype. This rearrangement joins TRBV6-1 to TRBJ1-4, with D possibly matching TRBD1 (6 bases). This CDR3 has 14 amino acids. V was shortened by 2 bases and J by 8 bases, with 12 bases between the two germline ends. CDR1 is MNHNS, CDR2 SASEGT, per germline. CDR3 bases: TGTGCCAGCAGTGAACGGGGGGCGGTAGAAAAACTGTTTTTT. Translation: CASSERGAVEKLFF.

V usage is TRBV19 and J usage is TRBJ2-5, with D tentatively TRBD1 (5 bases). Germline V gives CDR1 LNHDA, CDR2 SQIVND (reference sequence). The CDR3 is 14 residues long. Trimming pared 3 bases from V and 7 bases from J, leaving 15 bases between. CDR3 coding DNA: TGTGCCAGTAGTATCCAAGCTCTCAGGGTGACCCAGTACTTC. It specifies CASSIQALRVTQYF.

The CDR3 sequence is CASSSGTSVEIRSEQYF. DNA of the CDR3: TGTGCCAGCAGTTCCGGGACTAGCGTAGAGATAAGGTCCGAGCAGTACTTC. V and J are TRBV25-1 and TRBJ2-7; 10 bases are a match to TRBD2. This CDR3 is built from 17 residues. Germline-derived CDR1 and CDR2 are MGHDK and SYGVNS. The V gene end was trimmed by 5 bases and the J gene end by 6 bases; junction bases not matched to a gene: 16.

Turning to this clonotype: A much larger clone differs by one base, so this may be a read error. The chain employs TRBV20-1 and TRBJ1-2; 9 bases align to TRBD1. J lost 3 bases, V lost 4 bases, and 3 bases had no gene match. CDR1 and CDR2 from the germline V gene are DFQATT and SNEGSKA (reference sequence). This CDR3 is built from 13 residues. The CDR3 DNA reads as TGCAGTGCTACCGGGACAGGGCACTATGGCTACACCTTC. Translating it yields CSATGTGHYGYTF.

The V and J genes are TRBV7-2 and TRBJ2-2, with a tentative D call TRBD2 (7 bases). Deletions cut 5 bases from V and 7 bases from J, with 26 bases between. CDR3 length: 18 amino acids. From germline, CDR1 is SGHTA and CDR2 FQGNSA. CDR3 loop: CASSQDGRGGLMDGELFF. In DNA, the CDR3 is TGTGCCAGCAGCCAAGACGGTCGCGGGGGCCTTATGGACGGGGAGCTGTTTTTT. Full variable domain (remainder filled in from reference TRBV7-2 and TRBJ2-2): GAGVSQSPSNKVTEKGKDVELRCDPISGHTALYWYRQSLGQGLEFLIYFQGNSAPDKSGLPSDRFSAERTGGSVSTLTIQRTQQEDSAVYLCASSQDGRGGLMDGELFFGEGSRLTVL.

This clonotype was seen many times. This sequence joins TRBV19 and TRBJ2-7; weak D call: TRBD2 (5 bases). Germline V gives CDR1 LNHDA, CDR2 SQIVND (reference sequence). The CDR3 is 14 residues long. The V and J ends lost 6 bases and 2 bases respectively, with 14 bases between them. CDR3 in amino acids: CASREGGSTYEQYF. Here the CDR3 DNA reads TGTGCCAGTAGAGAGGGCGGGTCAACCTACGAGCAGTACTTC.

This chain uses TRBV6-6 with TRBJ2-5, with 7 bases fitting TRBD1. Germline lookup yields CDR1 MNHNY and CDR2 SVGAGI (reference sequence). The CDR3 contains 15 residues. V trimming: 6 bases; J trimming: 2 bases; junction bases outside the gene matches: 9. The DNA for the CDR3 is TGTGCCAGCAGCGCCACCGGGACAGTGCAAGAGACCCAGTACTTC. Protein product: CASSATGTVQETQYF.

This sequence joins TRBV5-1 and TRBJ1-2; D unresolved. Germline-derived CDR1 and CDR2 are SGHRS and YFSETQ. The CDR3 totals 15 residues. V lost 4 bases and J lost 2, with 15 bases in between. The CDR3 is CASSARSGGNYGYTF. Written as DNA, the CDR3 is TGCGCCAGCAGCGCTAGGTCCGGCGGAAACTATGGCTACACCTTC.

This clonotype was counted between two and nine times. The chain is built from TRBV10-2 and TRBJ2-5; tentative D call: TRBD2 (5 bases). The ends were cut back, 2 bases at V and 7 bases at J, with 17 bases in the middle. Germline CDR1 reads WSHSY; CDR2 reads SAAADI. This CDR3 region has 15 residues. The CDR3 nucleotides read TGCGCCAGCAGTGAGAACGTCGGAGGAGAAGGGACCCAGTACTTC. Its translation is CASSENVGGEGTQYF.

About this clonotype itself: A much larger clone lies a single base off, so this may be a read error. V usage is TRBV5-1 and J usage is TRBJ2-7, with TRBD2 identical over 8 bases. Germline-derived CDR1 and CDR2 are SGHRS and YFSETQ. J was trimmed by 7 bases and V by 5 bases; bases with no gene match: 8. The CDR3 covers 13 residues. The CDR3 DNA follows: TGCGCCAGCAGGGCGGGAGGAGGTGGAGAGCAGTACTTC. This sequence encodes CASRAGGGGEQYF.

This clonotype occurred many times. The CDR3 sequence is CASGENTVEAFF. The CDR3 DNA reads TGTGCCAGCGGAGAAAATACTGTTGAAGCTTTCTTT. The genes are TRBV25-1 and TRBJ1-1; unclear D gene. V was cut by 8 bases and J by 7 bases, with 14 bases left in between. Germline-derived CDR1 and CDR2 are MGHDK and SYGVNS. The CDR3 runs to 12 residues.

This clonotype was detected ten times or more. V and J are TRBV7-8 and TRBJ1-4; TRBD1 might be the D (6 bases). This CDR3 has 18 amino acids. Germline V lookup: CDR1 SGHVS, CDR2 FQNEAQ. Trimming cost V 3 bases and J 3 bases, with 20 bases left between them. This CDR3 is CASSLRGGLLAANEKLFF. In DNA, the CDR3 is TGTGCCAGCAGCTTGCGAGGGGGACTACTCGCGGCTAATGAAAAACTGTTTTTT.

This sequence joins TRBV19 and TRBJ2-2; D is unclear. The CDR3 length is 15 residues. Looked up from germline, CDR1 is LNHDA and CDR2 is SQIVND (reference sequence). Trimming left V 6 bases short and J 3 bases short, with 14 bases between. CDR3 nucleotide sequence: TGTGCCAGTAGATTAGCCCAGACGTACACCGGGGAGCTGTTTTTT. Translated: CASRLAQTYTGELFF.

The gene calls are TRBV2 and TRBJ1-2; D is unclear. There are 13 residues in the CDR3. Trimming removed 7 bases from V and 7 bases from J, with 16 bases in between. Per germline, CDR1 SNHLY and CDR2 FYNNEI. DNA of the CDR3: TGTGCCAGCAAGTACCCTAGCGGTTCTGGCTACACCTTC. Amino acids: CASKYPSGSGYTF.

The V gene is TRBV20-1, the J gene TRBJ1-6, with a tentative D call TRBD1 (5 bases). Looked up from germline, CDR1 is DFQATT and CDR2 is SNEGSKA (reference sequence). V was trimmed by 6 bases and J by 14 bases, leaving 20 bases between them. The CDR3 extends over 13 amino acids. CDR3 amino acids: CSAGAIQSQTLHF. The DNA for the CDR3 is TGCAGTGCCGGGGCCATCCAAAGTCAGACCCTCCACTTT.

Worth noting for this clonotype: One junction end disagrees with the germline gene, perhaps due to a read error. The J gene is TRBJ1-2, the V gene TRBV10-2; D remains ambiguous. This CDR3 is 16 amino acids long. The germline V gene encodes CDR1 WSHSY and CDR2 SAAADI. This CDR3 is CASSYSEWTKIYGYTF. The DNA for the CDR3 is TGTGCCAGCAGTTACAGCGAGTGGACGAAAATTTATGGCTACACCTTC.

In this sample, this clonotype turned up many times. The chain carries TRBV29-1 and TRBJ2-6; D call uncertain. V shed 6 bases and J shed 6 bases, with 9 bases lying between them. CDR3 length: 12 amino acids. The germline V gene has CDR1 SQVTM and CDR2 ANQGSEA. The CDR3 loop reads CSVNVEANVLTF. Written as DNA, the CDR3 is TGCAGCGTGAACGTAGAGGCCAACGTCCTGACTTTC.

J is TRBJ1-2 and V is TRBV10-3; a weak D match, TRBD1 (6 bases). The CDR3 runs 16 residues. Germline V CDR1 and CDR2: ENHRY, SYGVKD. V lost 4 bases and J lost 4, with 19 bases in between. CDR3 coding DNA: TGTGCCATCAGTGGCACGGACAGCCCCGCCATCTATGGCTACACCTTC. Translating gives CAISGTDSPAIYGYTF.

J is TRBJ2-1 and V is TRBV7-9; a possible D gene is TRBD1 (6 bases). The V end was cut by 3 bases, the J end by 5 bases, with 14 bases between. The CDR3 extends over 15 amino acids. Germline V lookup: CDR1 SEHNR, CDR2 FQNEAQ (reference sequence). CDR3 in DNA: TGTGCCAGCAGCTTGTGGCAGGGGCAAAACAATGAGCAGTTCTTC. Translation: CASSLWQGQNNEQFF.

This clonotype was observed a few times. This rearrangement joins TRBV6-5 to TRBJ1-4; 9 bases are shared with TRBD1. The V gene's germline CDR1 is MNHEY and CDR2 SVGAGI. The CDR3 loop spans 15 amino acids. Unmatched junction bases numbered 5, after V lost 6 bases and J lost 3 bases. CDR3 protein: CASRSTGGPNEKLFF. The CDR3 nucleotides read TGTGCCAGCAGAAGCACAGGGGGCCCTAATGAAAAACTGTTTTTT.